This TCR beta chain was identified in a study of blood T cell repertoires in COVID-19. Study as a whole: T cells, B-cell-depleted T cells, or PBMCs provided the cDNA or gDNA that served as material.

Participant-given clinical history determined each cohort assignment. This CDR3 has 17 amino acids. The ends lost 2 bases at V and 0 bases at J; junction bases unmatched: 7. CDR1 and CDR2 (germline): SGHRS, YFSETQ. Study processing details: Reference gene primer amplification gave estimated nucleated cell counts. Only in-frame clones appear in the TCRdb table, and some are missing; sequencing was by immunoSEQ multiplex PCR. The V and J calls and clone size are taken from that table; D and trimming were inferred from the DNA. The table shows about 240,000 clones, with approximately 90% occurring only once.

The V gene is TRBV5-1, the J gene TRBJ2-2, with TRBD2 matching over 7 bases. This TCR derives from a woman in her twenties or thirties with acute COVID-19. Input material: PBMCs or T cells enriched from blood (not recorded which). The CDR3 nucleotides read TGCGCCAGCAGCTTACCAACGAGCGGGGCGAACACCGGGGAGCTGTTTTTT. Translated: CASSLPTSGANTGELFF.